The 11 T cell receptor beta chains listed next were all sequenced from one sample in a study of Ad26.COV2.S vaccination and SARS-CoV-2 variants. Treatment: roughly 18 received Ad26.COV2.S at low or high dose, single or two shots; several received placebo; per-sample allocation not given. Repertoires come from day 63 after the first vaccine or placebo injection. The table came from immunoSEQ multiplex PCR; TCRdb's copy has only in-frame clones and leaves some out. The data show hundreds of thousands of clones, with over 75% seen just once and around 3% held by the top ten. Source: peripheral blood, taken in a trial of Ad26.COV2.S vaccine versus placebo. The source is a person between 18 and 65 years old who received the Ad26.COV2.S COVID-19 vaccine or a placebo.

The rearrangement uses TRBV10-3 and TRBJ1-2; D possibly corresponds to TRBD1 (5 bases). CDR1 and CDR2 (germline): ENHRY, SYGVKD. The CDR3 totals 15 residues. V was clipped by 8 bases and J by 5 bases, with 21 bases between them. For the CDR3, the DNA is TGTGCCATCTCCCAGTGGCAGGGTCCGCGGTATGGCTACACCTTC. Amino acids: CAISQWQGPRYGYTF.

V is TRBV11-3 and J is TRBJ2-2; D gene uncertain. V gave up 0 bases and J gave up 7 bases, with 6 bases separating them. The CDR3 has 13 residues. The germline CDR1 and CDR2 sequences are SGHNT and YENEEA. DNA of the CDR3: TGTGCCAGCAGCTTAGATAGTGGCGGGGAGCTGTTTTTT. It is translated as CASSLDSGGELFF.

Only one count was recorded for this clone. This chain links TRBV3-1 (or the pseudogene TRBV3-2) with TRBJ2-3, with 10 bases fitting TRBD1. The junction had 4 bases not matched to a gene; V was cut back by 0 bases and J by 4 bases. The CDR3 consists of 16 residues. Germline V CDR1 and CDR2: LGHDT, YNNKEL (reference sequence). CDR3 loop: CASSQDIGTGADTQYF. The DNA for the CDR3 is TGTGCCAGCAGCCAAGATATAGGGACAGGGGCAGATACGCAGTATTTT.

Only a few counts were recorded for this clone. The V call is TRBV9, the J call TRBJ2-3; perhaps D is TRBD1 or TRBD2 (7 bases each). CDR3 size: 15 residues. CDR1 SGDLS and CDR2 YYNGEE come from the germline V gene. V was pared by 3 bases and J by 7 bases, with 18 bases between. The CDR3 region is CASSAPRGGPHTQYF. The CDR3 DNA sequence: TGTGCCAGCAGCGCCCCCAGGGGGGGGCCTCATACGCAGTATTTT.

This clone showed up just once. The junction shows a germline mismatch at one end, possibly a read error. The chain employs TRBV12-5 and TRBJ1-1, with 10 bases lining up with TRBD1. This CDR3 is 13 amino acids long. CDR1 LGHNT and CDR2 FRNRAP come from the germline V gene. The CDR3 region is CASGIEPGQGNLF. DNA for the CDR3: TGTGCTAGTGGGATCGAACCGGGACAGGGGAACCTCTTT.

The V gene is TRBV3-1 (or the pseudogene TRBV3-2), the J gene TRBJ2-1, with TRBD2 matching 10 bases. V was pared by 0 bases and J by 10 bases, with 12 bases of the junction left unmatched. The germline CDR1 and CDR2 sequences are LGHDT and YNNKEL (reference sequence). The CDR3 sequence is 17 residues long. CDR3 region: CASSQDLLAGPSGEQFF. In DNA form, the CDR3 reads TGTGCCAGCAGCCAAGATCTACTAGCGGGGCCCTCGGGGGAGCAGTTCTTC.

This sequence joins TRBV11-3 and TRBJ2-1, with 10 nucleotides matching TRBD2. In germline, CDR1 is SGHNT, CDR2 YENEEA. V was pared by 5 bases and J by 9 bases, with 13 bases of the junction left unmatched. This CDR3 has 16 amino acids. CDR3 protein: CASSRPQREGPPEQFF. CDR3 nucleotide sequence: TGTGCCAGCAGCCGCCCTCAGCGGGAGGGCCCTCCTGAGCAGTTCTTC.

This clone was recorded at least ten times. The V gene is TRBV3-1 (or the pseudogene TRBV3-2), the J gene TRBJ2-6; tentatively, D is TRBD1 (5 bases). CDR1 LGHDT and CDR2 YNNKEL come from the germline V gene (reference sequence). This CDR3 is 17 amino acids long. V was cut by 5 bases and J by 4 bases, with 18 bases left in between. The CDR3 loop reads CASSKPTPGRGANVLTF. For the CDR3, the DNA is TGTGCCAGCAGCAAACCCACCCCAGGGCGCGGGGCCAACGTCCTGACTTTC.

V is TRBV7-2 and J is TRBJ2-7; 7 bases map to TRBD2. Per the germline V gene, CDR1 is SGHTA and CDR2 is FQGNSA. V dropped 1 base and J dropped 0; count of bases not matched to a gene: 6. The CDR3 covers 16 residues. CDR3 sequence reads: CASSLVGGGSSYEQYF. The DNA of the CDR3 is TGTGCCAGCAGCTTAGTTGGGGGGGGAAGCTCCTACGAGCAGTACTTC.

The chain is built from TRBV11-2 and TRBJ2-3; D not resolved. Per germline, CDR1 SGHAT and CDR2 FQNNGV. V shed 1 base and J shed 2 bases, with 7 bases lying between them. The CDR3 loop spans 14 amino acids. Here the CDR3 reads CASSLAGSTDTQYF. CDR3 sequence (DNA): TGTGCCAGCAGCTTAGCAGGATCCACAGATACGCAGTATTTT.

J is TRBJ1-1 and V is TRBV15; 8 bases align to TRBD1. Losses at the gene ends were 5 bases for V and 1 base for J; bases not matched to a gene: 6. The germline V gene has CDR1 LNHNV and CDR2 YYDKDF (reference sequence). The CDR3 sequence is 15 residues long. The CDR3 sequence is CATSVRTGPNTEAFF. The CDR3 coding sequence is TGTGCCACCAGCGTTCGGACAGGGCCGAACACTGAAGCTTTCTTT.